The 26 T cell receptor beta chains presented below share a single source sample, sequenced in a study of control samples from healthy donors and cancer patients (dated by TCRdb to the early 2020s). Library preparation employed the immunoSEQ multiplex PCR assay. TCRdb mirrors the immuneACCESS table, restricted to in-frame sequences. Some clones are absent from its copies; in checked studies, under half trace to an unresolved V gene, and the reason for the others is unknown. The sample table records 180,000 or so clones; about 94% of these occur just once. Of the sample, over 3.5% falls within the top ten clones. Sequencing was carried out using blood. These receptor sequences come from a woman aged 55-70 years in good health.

The CDR3 protein is CASSYREREKLFF. CDR3 DNA sequence: TGTGCCAGCAGTTACAGGGAACGGGAAAAACTGTTTTTT. The J gene is TRBJ1-4, the V gene TRBV6-2 or TRBV6-3; D is ambiguous. With 2 bases removed from V and 8 bases from J, the gap between germline ends came to 9 bases. In germline, CDR1 is MNHEY, CDR2 SVGEGT. This CDR3 spans 13 amino acids.

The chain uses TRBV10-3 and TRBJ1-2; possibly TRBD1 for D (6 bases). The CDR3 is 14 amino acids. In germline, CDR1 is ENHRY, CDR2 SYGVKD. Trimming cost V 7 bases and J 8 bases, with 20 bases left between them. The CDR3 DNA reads TGTGCCATCACCGACGGCAGGGGTTATGGAGGCTACACCTTC. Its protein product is CAITDGRGYGGYTF.

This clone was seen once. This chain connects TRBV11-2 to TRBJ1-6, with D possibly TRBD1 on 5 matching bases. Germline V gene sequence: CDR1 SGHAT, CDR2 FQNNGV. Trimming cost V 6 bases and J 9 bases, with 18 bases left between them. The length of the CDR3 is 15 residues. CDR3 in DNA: TGTGCCAGCAGAGCACCCGGGACCGTGGTTTCACCCCTCCACTTT. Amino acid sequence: CASRAPGTVVSPLHF.

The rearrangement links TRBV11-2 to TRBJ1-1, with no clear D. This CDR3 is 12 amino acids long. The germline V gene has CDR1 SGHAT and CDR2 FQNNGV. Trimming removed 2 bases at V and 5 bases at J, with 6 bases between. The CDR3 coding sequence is TGTGCCAGCAGCTTAAGTGGTACTGAAGCTTTCTTT. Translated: CASSLSGTEAFF. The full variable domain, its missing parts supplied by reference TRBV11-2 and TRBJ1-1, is EAGVAQSPRYKIIEKRQSVAFWCNPISGHATLYWYQQILGQGPKLLIQFQNNGVVDDSQLPKDRFSAERLKGVDSTLKIQPAKLEDSAVYLCASSLSGTEAFFGQGTRLTVV.

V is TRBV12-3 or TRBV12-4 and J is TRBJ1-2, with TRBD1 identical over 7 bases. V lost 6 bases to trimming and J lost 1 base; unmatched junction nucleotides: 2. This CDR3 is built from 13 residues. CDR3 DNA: TGTGCCAGCAGCGGGGACAGTAACTATGGCTACACCTTC. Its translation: CASSGDSNYGYTF.

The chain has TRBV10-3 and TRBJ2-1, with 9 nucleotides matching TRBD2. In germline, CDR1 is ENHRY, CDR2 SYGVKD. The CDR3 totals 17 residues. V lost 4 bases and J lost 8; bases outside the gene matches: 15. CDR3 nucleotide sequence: TGTGCCATCAGTGGGGGAGCGGGGGGCGGGAAGGGCGATGAGCAGTTCTTC. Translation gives CAISGGAGGGKGDEQFF.

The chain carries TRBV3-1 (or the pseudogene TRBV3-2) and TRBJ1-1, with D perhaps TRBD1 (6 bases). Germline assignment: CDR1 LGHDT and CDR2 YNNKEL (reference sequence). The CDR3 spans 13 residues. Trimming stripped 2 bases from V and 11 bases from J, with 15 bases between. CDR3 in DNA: TGTGCCAGCAGCCAACGGACAGAGGCGGGGGCTTTCTTT. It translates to CASSQRTEAGAFF.

The CDR3 bases are TGTGCCAGCAGCGAGGGACACTTTAACACTGAAGCTTTCTTT. Translation gives CASSEGHFNTEAFF. V gene TRBV7-9 combines with J gene TRBJ1-1; the D gene is possibly TRBD1 (6 bases). The CDR3 runs to 14 residues. Trimming cost V 5 bases and J 2 bases, with 12 bases left between them. Germline-derived CDR1 and CDR2 are SEHNR and FQNEAQ (reference sequence).

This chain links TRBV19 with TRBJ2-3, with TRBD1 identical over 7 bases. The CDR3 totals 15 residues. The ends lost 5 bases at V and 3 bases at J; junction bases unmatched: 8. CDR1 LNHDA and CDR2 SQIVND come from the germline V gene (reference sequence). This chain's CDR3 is CASSRGGSRTDTQYF. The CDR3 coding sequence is TGTGCCAGTAGTCGAGGGGGCTCTCGAACAGATACGCAGTATTTT.

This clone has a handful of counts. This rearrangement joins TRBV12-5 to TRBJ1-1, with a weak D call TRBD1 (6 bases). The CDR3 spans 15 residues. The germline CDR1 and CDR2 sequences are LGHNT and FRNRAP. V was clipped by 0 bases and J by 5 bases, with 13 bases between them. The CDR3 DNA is TGTGCTAGTGGTTTGGTAATTGGGGGCGGGACTGAAGCTTTCTTT. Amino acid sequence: CASGLVIGGGTEAFF. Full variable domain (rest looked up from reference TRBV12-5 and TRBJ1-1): DARVTQTPRHKVTEMGQEVTMRCQPILGHNTVFWYRQTMMQGLELLAYFRNRAPLDDSGMPKDRFSAEMPDATLATLKIQPSEPRDSAVYFCASGLVIGGGTEAFFGQGTRLTVV.

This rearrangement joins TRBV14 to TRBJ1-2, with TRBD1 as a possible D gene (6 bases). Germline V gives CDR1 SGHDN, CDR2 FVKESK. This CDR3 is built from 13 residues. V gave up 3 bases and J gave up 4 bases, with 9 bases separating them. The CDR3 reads CASSHRTAYGYTF. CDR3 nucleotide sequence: TGTGCCAGCAGCCATCGGACAGCCTATGGCTACACCTTC.

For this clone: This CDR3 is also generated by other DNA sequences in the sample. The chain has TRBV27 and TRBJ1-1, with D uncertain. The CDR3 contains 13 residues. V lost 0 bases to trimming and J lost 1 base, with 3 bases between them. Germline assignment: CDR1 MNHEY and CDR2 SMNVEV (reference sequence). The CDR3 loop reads CASSLSRNTEAFF. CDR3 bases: TGTGCCAGCAGTTTATCCAGGAACACTGAAGCTTTCTTT.

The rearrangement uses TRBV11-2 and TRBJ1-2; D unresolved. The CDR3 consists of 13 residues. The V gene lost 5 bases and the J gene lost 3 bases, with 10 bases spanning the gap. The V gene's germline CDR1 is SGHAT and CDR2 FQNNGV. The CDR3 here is CASSPQRDYGYTF. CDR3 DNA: TGTGCCAGCAGCCCCCAGCGGGACTATGGCTACACCTTC.

The CDR3 sequence: CASSLGTGALNEQFF. The CDR3 bases are TGTGCCAGCAGCTTAGGGACAGGGGCCCTAAATGAGCAGTTCTTC. The chain recombines TRBV7-3 with TRBJ2-1; TRBD1 matches 10 bases. CDR3 length: 15 residues. V gave up 2 bases and J gave up 7 bases; unmatched junction bases: 5. The germline V gene encodes CDR1 SGHTA and CDR2 FQGTGA.

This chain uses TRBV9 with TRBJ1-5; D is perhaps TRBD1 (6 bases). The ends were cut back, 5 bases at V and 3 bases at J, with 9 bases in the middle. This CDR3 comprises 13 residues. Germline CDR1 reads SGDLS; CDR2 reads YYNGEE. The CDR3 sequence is CASSAGANQPQHF. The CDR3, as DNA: TGTGCCAGCAGTGCAGGGGCCAATCAGCCCCAGCATTTT. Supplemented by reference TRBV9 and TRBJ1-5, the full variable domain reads DSGVTQTPKHLITATGQRVTLRCSPRSGDLSVYWYQQSLDQGLQFLIQYYNGEERAKGNILERFSAQQFPDLHSELNLSSLELGDSALYFCASSAGANQPQHFGDGTRLSIL.

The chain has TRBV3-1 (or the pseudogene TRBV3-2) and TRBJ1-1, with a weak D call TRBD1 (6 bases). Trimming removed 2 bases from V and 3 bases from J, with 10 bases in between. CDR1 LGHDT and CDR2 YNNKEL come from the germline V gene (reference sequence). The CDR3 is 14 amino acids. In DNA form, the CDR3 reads TGTGCCAGCAGCCAACAGTGGGGGCACACTGAAGCTTTCTTT. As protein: CASSQQWGHTEAFF.

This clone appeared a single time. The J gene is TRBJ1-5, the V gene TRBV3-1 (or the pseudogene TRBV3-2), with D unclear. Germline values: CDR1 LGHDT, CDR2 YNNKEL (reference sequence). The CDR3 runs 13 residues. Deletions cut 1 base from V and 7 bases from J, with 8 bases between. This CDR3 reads CASSQAGSQPQHF. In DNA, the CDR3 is TGTGCCAGCAGCCAAGCGGGTTCGCAGCCCCAGCATTTT.

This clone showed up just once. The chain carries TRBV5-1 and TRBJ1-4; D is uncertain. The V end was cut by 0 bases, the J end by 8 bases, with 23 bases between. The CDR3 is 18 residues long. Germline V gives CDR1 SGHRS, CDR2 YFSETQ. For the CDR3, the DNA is TGCGCCAGCAGCTTGGGATGGATGGACTCCCGGGAGATCGAAAAACTGTTTTTT. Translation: CASSLGWMDSREIEKLFF.

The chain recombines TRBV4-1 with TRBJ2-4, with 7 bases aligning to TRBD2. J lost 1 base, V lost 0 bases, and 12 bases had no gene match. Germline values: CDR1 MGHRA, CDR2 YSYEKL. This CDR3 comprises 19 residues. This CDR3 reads CASSQEWSRGVGAKNIQYF. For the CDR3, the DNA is TGCGCCAGCAGCCAAGAGTGGTCCCGGGGGGTCGGGGCCAAAAACATTCAGTACTTC.

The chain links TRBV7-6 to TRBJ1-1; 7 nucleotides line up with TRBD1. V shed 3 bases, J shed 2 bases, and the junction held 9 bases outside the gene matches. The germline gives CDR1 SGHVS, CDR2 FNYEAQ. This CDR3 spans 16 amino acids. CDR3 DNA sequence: TGTGCCAGCAGCTTGCAGGGGGGAGGGACAAACACTGAAGCTTTCTTT. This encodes CASSLQGGGTNTEAFF.

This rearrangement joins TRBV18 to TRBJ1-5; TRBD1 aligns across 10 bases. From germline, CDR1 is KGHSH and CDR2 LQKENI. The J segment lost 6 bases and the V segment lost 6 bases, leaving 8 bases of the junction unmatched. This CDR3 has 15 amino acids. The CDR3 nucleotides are TGTGCCAGCTCGGGTGACAGGGGGCCTCGTCAGCCCCAGCATTTT. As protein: CASSGDRGPRQPQHF.

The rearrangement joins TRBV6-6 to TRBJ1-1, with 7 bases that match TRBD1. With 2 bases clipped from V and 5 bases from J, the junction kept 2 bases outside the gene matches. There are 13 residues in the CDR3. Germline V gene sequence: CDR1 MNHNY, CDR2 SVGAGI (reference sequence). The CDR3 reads CASSYEQGTEAFF. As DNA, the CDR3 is TGTGCCAGCAGTTACGAACAGGGGACTGAAGCTTTCTTT.

The CDR3 sequence: CASSLASQRGYTF. CDR3 sequence (DNA): TGCGCCAGCAGCTTGGCCAGTCAACGAGGCTACACCTTC. This rearrangement joins TRBV5-1 to TRBJ1-2; no firm D call. The germline V and J ends were trimmed by 0 bases and 8 bases, with 11 bases remaining between them. CDR1 is SGHRS and CDR2 is YFSETQ in the germline V gene. This CDR3 contains 13 residues.

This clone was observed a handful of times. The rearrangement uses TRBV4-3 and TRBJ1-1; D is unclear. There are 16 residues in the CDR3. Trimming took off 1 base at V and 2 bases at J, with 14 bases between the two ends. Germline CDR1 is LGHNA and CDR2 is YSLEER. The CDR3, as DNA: TGCGCCAGCAGCCAAGTGAATTCTGCCCCCAACACTGAAGCTTTCTTT. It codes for CASSQVNSAPNTEAFF.

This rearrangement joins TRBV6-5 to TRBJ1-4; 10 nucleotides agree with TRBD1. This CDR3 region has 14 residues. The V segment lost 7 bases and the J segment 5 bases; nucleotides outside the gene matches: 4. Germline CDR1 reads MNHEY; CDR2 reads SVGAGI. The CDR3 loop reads CASTLDRGNEKLFF. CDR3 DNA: TGTGCCAGCACCTTGGACAGGGGGAATGAAAAACTGTTTTTT.

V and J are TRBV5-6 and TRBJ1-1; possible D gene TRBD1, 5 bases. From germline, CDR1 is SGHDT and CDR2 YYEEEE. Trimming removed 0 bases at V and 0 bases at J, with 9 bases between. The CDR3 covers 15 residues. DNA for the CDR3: TGTGCCAGCAGCTTGGCCGGAGGGGTGAACACTGAAGCTTTCTTT. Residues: CASSLAGGVNTEAFF. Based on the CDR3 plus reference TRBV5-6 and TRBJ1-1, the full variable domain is DAGVTQSPTHLIKTRGQQVTLRCSPKSGHDTVSWYQQALGQGPQFIFQYYEEEERQRGNFPDRFSGHQFPNYSSELNVNALLLGDSALYLCASSLAGGVNTEAFFGQGTRLTVV.